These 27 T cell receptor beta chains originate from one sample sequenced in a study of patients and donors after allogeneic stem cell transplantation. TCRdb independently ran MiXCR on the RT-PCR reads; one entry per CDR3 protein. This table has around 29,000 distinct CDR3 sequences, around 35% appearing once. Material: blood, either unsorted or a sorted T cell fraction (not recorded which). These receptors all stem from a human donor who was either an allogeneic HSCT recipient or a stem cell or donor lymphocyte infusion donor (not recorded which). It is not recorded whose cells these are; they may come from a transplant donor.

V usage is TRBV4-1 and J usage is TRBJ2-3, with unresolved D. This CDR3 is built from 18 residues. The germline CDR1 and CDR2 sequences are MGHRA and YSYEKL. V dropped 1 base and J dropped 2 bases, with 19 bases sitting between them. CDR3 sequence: CASSQVWRLLITTDTQYF. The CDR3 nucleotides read TGCGCCAGCAGCCAAGTGTGGCGCCTCTTAATTACCACAGATACGCAGTATTTT.

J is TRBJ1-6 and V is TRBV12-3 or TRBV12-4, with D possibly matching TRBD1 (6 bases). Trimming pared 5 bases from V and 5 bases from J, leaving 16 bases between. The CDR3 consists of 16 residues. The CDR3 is CASSMYRAGDNSPLHF. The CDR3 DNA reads TGTGCCAGCAGTATGTACAGGGCTGGCGATAATTCACCCCTCCACTTT.

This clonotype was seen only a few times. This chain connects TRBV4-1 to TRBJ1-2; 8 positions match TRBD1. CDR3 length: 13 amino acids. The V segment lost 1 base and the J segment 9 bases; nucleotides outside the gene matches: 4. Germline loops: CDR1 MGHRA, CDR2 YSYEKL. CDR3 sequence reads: CASSQGDRGSYTF. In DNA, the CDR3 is TGCGCCAGCAGCCAAGGTGACAGGGGAAGCTACACCTTC.

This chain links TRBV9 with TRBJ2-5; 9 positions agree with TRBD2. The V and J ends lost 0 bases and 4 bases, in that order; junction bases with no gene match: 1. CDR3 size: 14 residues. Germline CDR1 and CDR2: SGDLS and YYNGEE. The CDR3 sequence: CASSVEGLAETQYF. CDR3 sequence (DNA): TGTGCCAGCAGCGTAGAGGGACTAGCAGAGACCCAGTACTTC.

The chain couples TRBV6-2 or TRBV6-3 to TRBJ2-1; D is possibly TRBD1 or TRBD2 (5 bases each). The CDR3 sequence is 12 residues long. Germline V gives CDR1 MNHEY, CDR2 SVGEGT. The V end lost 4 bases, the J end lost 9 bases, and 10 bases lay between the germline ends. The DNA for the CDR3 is TGTGCCAGCAGTTCCCCCGGGACTGAGCAGTTCTTC. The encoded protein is CASSSPGTEQFF.

CDR3 nucleotide sequence: TGCAGCGCCCTTGGACCAAATCACGAGCAGTACTTC. It encodes CSALGPNHEQYF. This chain links TRBV20-1 with TRBJ2-7; D call uncertain. CDR1 DFQATT and CDR2 SNEGSKA come from the germline V gene (reference sequence). The CDR3 spans 12 residues.

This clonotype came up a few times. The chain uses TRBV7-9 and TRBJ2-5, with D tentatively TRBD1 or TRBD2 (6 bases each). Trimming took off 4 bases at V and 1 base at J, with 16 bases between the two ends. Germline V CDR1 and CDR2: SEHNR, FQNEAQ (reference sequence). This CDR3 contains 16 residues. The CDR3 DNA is TGTGCCAGCAGCTACCTACAGGGAGGTTCCCAAGAGACCCAGTACTTC. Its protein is CASSYLQGGSQETQYF.

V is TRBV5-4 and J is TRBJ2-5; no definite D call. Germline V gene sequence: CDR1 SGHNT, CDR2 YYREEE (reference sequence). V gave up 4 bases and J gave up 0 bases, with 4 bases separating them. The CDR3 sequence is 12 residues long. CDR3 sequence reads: CASSVDQETQYF. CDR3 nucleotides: TGTGCCAGCAGCGTGGACCAAGAGACCCAGTACTTC.

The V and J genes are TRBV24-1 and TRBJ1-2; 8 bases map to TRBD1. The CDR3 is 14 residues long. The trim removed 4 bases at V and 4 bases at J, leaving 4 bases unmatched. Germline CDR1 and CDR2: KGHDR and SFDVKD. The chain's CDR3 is CATSDPGQVYGYTF. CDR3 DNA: TGTGCCACCAGTGACCCGGGACAGGTCTATGGCTACACCTTC.

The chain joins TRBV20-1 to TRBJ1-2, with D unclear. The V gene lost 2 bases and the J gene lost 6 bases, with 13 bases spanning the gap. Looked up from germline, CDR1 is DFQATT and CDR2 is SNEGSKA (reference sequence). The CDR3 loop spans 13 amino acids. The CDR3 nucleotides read TGCAGTGCTAGACACTGGACGGATGATGGCTACACCTTC. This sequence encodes CSARHWTDDGYTF.

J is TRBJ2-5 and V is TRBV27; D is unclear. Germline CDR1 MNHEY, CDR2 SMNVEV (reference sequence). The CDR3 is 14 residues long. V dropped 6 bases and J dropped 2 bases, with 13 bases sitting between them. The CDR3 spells CASRPGPLQETQYF. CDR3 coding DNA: TGTGCCAGCAGGCCAGGCCCTCTTCAAGAGACCCAGTACTTC.

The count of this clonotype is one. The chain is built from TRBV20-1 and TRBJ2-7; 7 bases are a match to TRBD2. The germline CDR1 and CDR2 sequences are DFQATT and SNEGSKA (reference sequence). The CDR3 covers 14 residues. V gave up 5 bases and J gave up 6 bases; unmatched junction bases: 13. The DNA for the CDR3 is TGCAGTGCTTGGCGGGCGGGAGTGGCTCCCGAGCAGTACTTC. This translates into CSAWRAGVAPEQYF.

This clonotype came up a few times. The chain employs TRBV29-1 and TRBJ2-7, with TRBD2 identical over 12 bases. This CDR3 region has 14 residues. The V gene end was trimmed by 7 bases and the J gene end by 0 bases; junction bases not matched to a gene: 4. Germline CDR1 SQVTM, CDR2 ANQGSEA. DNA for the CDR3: TGCAGCGCTATGACTAGCGGGAGCTCCTACGAGCAGTACTTC. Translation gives CSAMTSGSSYEQYF.

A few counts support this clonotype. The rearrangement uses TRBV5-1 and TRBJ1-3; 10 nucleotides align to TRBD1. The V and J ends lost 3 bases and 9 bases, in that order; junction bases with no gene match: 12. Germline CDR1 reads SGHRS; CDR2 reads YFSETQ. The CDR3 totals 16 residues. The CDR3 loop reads CASSSQGQGIRGTIYF. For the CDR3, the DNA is TGCGCCAGCAGCTCGCAGGGACAGGGGATACGTGGCACCATATATTTT.

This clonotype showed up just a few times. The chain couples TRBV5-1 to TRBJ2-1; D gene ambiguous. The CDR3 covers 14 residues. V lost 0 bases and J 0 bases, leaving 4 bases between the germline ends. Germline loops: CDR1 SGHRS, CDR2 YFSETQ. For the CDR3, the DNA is TGCGCCAGCAGCTTGGAGGCCTCCTACAATGAGCAGTTCTTC. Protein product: CASSLEASYNEQFF.

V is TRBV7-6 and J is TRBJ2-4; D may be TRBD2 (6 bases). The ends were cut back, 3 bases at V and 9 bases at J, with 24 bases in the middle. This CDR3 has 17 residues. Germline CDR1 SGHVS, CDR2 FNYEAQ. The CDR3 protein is CASSLEPPTRGGSIQYF. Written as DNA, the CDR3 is TGTGCCAGCAGCTTGGAGCCCCCTACGCGGGGAGGATCCATTCAGTACTTC.

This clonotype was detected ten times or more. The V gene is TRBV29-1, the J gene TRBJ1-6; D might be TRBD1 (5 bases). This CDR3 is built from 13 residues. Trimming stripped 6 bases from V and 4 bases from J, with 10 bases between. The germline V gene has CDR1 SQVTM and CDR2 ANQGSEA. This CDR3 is CSVRQSYNSPLHF. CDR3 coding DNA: TGCAGCGTAAGACAGTCTTATAATTCACCCCTCCACTTT.

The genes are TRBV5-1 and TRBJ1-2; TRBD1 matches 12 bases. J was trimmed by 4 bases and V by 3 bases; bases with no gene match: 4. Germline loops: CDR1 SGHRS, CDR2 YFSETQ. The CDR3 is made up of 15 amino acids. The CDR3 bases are TGCGCCAGCAGCTGGGACAGGGGGCGCATCTATGGCTACACCTTC. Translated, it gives CASSWDRGRIYGYTF.

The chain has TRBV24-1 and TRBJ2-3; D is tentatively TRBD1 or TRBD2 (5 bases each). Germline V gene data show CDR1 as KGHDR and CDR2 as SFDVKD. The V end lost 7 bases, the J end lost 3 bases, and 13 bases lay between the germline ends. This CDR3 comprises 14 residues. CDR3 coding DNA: TGTGCCACCAGAGGGAGAGGGGCGACAGATACGCAGTATTTT. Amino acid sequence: CATRGRGATDTQYF.

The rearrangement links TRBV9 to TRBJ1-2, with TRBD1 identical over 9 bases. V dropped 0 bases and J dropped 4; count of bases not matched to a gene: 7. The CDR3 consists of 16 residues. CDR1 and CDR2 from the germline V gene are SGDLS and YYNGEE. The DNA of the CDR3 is TGTGCCAGCAGCGTAGGAGGGACAGGGAGTGTCTATGGCTACACCTTC. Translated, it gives CASSVGGTGSVYGYTF.

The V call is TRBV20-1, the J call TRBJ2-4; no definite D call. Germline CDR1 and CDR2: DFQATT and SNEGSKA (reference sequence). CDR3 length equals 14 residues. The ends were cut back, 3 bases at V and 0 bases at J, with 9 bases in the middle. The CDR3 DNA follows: TGCAGTGCTAGCCTCTTGGGAGCCAAAAACATTCAGTACTTC. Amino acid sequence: CSASLLGAKNIQYF.

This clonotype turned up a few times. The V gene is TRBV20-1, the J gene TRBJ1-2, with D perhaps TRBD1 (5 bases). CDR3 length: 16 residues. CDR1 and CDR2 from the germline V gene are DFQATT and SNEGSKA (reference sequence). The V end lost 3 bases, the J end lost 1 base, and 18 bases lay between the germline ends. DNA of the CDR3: TGCAGTGCTAGCCCAAGGGAAGGGGTCAATAACTATGGCTACACCTTC. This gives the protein CSASPREGVNNYGYTF.

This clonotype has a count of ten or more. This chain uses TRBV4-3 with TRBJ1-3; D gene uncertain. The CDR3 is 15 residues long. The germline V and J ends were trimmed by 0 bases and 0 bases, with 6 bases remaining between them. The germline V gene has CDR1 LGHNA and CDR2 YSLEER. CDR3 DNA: TGCGCCAGCAGCCAAGATGACCTCTCTGGAAACACCATATATTTT. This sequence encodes CASSQDDLSGNTIYF.

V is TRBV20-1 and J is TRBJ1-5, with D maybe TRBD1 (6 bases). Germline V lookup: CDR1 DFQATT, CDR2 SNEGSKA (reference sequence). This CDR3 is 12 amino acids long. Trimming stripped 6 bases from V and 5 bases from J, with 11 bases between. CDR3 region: CSAIQGDQPQHF. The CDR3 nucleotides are TGCAGTGCGATACAGGGAGATCAGCCCCAGCATTTT.

Written as DNA, the CDR3 is TGTGCCAGCGCGGCGGGACTAGCTGAAGGGGAGCTGTTTTTT. This codes for CASAAGLAEGELFF. V is TRBV12-3 or TRBV12-4 and J is TRBJ2-2; 9 bases match TRBD2. The CDR3 covers 14 residues. V lost 8 bases and J lost 8; bases outside the gene matches: 9.

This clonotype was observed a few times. In DNA form, the CDR3 reads TGTGCCAGCAGCTTGTTGGACAGCAGATATAATTCACCCCTCCACTTT. It specifies CASSLLDSRYNSPLHF. V is TRBV7-6 and J is TRBJ1-6; possible D gene TRBD1, 6 bases. Germline values: CDR1 SGHVS, CDR2 FNYEAQ. The CDR3 consists of 16 residues. The V gene lost 3 bases and the J gene lost 4 bases, with 13 bases spanning the gap.

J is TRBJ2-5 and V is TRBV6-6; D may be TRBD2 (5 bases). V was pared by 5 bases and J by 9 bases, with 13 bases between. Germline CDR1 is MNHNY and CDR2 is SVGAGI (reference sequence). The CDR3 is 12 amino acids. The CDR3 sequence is CASSQTPGSQYF. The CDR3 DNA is TGTGCCAGCAGTCAAACCCCGGGATCCCAGTACTTC.